Presented here are 32 T cell receptor beta chains from one specimen sequenced in a study of blood T cell repertoires in COVID-19. The data were produced by immunoSEQ multiplex PCR, yet TCRdb's version contains in-frame clones alone and is incomplete. The table has approximately 290,000 clones, roughly 84% seen once. The sequenced sample consisted of peripheral blood. The source of these receptors is a human donor with COVID-19, enrolled during active disease. The donor label of this sample is uncertain.

CDR3 nucleotide sequence: TGTGCCAGCAGCCACTATTTGACTAGCGGGAGTCCCGGGGAGCTGTTTTTT. Residues: CASSHYLTSGSPGELFF. The chain couples TRBV27 to TRBJ2-2, with TRBD2 identical over 12 bases. The V segment lost 6 bases and the J segment 6 bases; nucleotides outside the gene matches: 11. CDR1 and CDR2 from the germline V gene are MNHEY and SMNVEV (reference sequence). The CDR3 is made up of 17 amino acids.

The chain combines TRBV27 with TRBJ2-3; 11 positions match TRBD2. V lost 4 bases to trimming and J lost 3 bases; unmatched junction nucleotides: 6. CDR1 and CDR2 from the germline V gene are MNHEY and SMNVEV (reference sequence). This CDR3 spans 16 amino acids. CDR3 bases: TGTGCCAGCAGTTCAAGACTAGCGGGATGGACAGATACGCAGTATTTT. Protein product: CASSSRLAGWTDTQYF.

The rearrangement uses TRBV6-5 and TRBJ1-2; perhaps TRBD1 as D (6 bases). CDR3 length: 14 amino acids. Per germline, CDR1 MNHEY and CDR2 SVGAGI. V dropped 6 bases and J dropped 4 bases, with 15 bases sitting between them. The CDR3 DNA reads TGTGCCAGCAGAGTCACCGGGGACACCTATGGCTACACCTTC. This gives the protein CASRVTGDTYGYTF.

V gene TRBV20-1 combines with J gene TRBJ1-4, with D tentatively TRBD1 (6 bases). The CDR3 contains 15 residues. The germline gives CDR1 DFQATT, CDR2 SNEGSKA (reference sequence). The V gene lost 4 bases and the J gene lost 7 bases, with 19 bases spanning the gap. The CDR3 sequence: CSANEGGPGGEKLFF. In nucleotides, the CDR3 is TGCAGTGCTAATGAAGGGGGGCCGGGAGGTGAAAAACTGTTTTTT.

The chain is built from TRBV24-1 and TRBJ1-1; perhaps TRBD1 as D (6 bases). Deletions cut 2 bases from V and 8 bases from J, with 8 bases between. CDR3 size: 12 residues. Germline CDR1 KGHDR, CDR2 SFDVKD. CDR3 sequence: CATSDSGTEAFF. The CDR3 region has the DNA TGTGCCACCAGTGATTCCGGGACAGAAGCTTTCTTT.

The rearrangement uses TRBV5-4 and TRBJ1-2; TRBD1 matches at 7 bases. This CDR3 comprises 14 residues. The V gene's germline CDR1 is SGHNT and CDR2 YYREEE (reference sequence). V shed 3 bases, J shed 4 bases, and the junction held 6 bases outside the gene matches. CDR3 loop: CASSWNRGSYGYTF. CDR3 DNA sequence: TGTGCCAGCAGCTGGAACAGGGGAAGCTATGGCTACACCTTC.

V gene TRBV29-1 combines with J gene TRBJ2-3; perhaps TRBD1 as D (5 bases). The CDR3 totals 14 residues. V was clipped by 5 bases and J by 1 base, with 13 bases between them. Germline CDR1 and CDR2: SQVTM and ANQGSEA. The DNA of the CDR3 is TGCAGCGTTTCGGTAGGCAGGGGCACAGATACGCAGTATTTT. This sequence encodes CSVSVGRGTDTQYF.

The V gene is TRBV15, the J gene TRBJ2-1; tentative D call: TRBD1 (6 bases). Per germline, CDR1 LNHNV and CDR2 YYDKDF (reference sequence). Between the trimmed V and J ends, which lost 3 bases and 7 bases, there was a span of 10 bases. The CDR3 extends over 13 amino acids. The CDR3 DNA is TGTGCCACCAGCAGCAACAGGGTAAATGAGCAGTTCTTC. Its protein product is CATSSNRVNEQFF.

As to this clone: Different DNA sequences within this sample yield the same CDR3. J is TRBJ2-5 and V is TRBV9, with 9 positions matching TRBD2. Per germline, CDR1 SGDLS and CDR2 YYNGEE. Trimming cost V 0 bases and J 2 bases; bases outside gene matches: 5. This CDR3 has 16 amino acids. CDR3 nucleotides: TGTGCCAGCAGCGTAGGGGCTAGCGGGGAACAAGAGACCCAGTACTTC. Its translation is CASSVGASGEQETQYF.

The chain links TRBV19 to TRBJ1-2, with 7 bases matching TRBD1. The germline V gene encodes CDR1 LNHDA and CDR2 SQIVND (reference sequence). CDR3 length equals 12 residues. The V gene end was trimmed by 8 bases and the J gene end by 4 bases; junction bases not matched to a gene: 4. CDR3 DNA: TGTGCCAGTTACAGGGGAGGCTATGGCTACACCTTC. Protein sequence: CASYRGGYGYTF.

The chain couples TRBV30 to TRBJ2-5, with 9 bases fitting TRBD1. In germline, CDR1 is GTSNPN, CDR2 SVGIG (reference sequence). The trim removed 2 bases at V and 6 bases at J, leaving 16 bases unmatched. The CDR3 is made up of 17 amino acids. CDR3: CAWSISLDRGARKTQYF. CDR3 sequence (DNA): TGTGCCTGGAGTATCTCTTTGGACAGGGGAGCCAGAAAGACCCAGTACTTC.

Notes on this clone: Within the sample, other DNA sequences also encode this same CDR3. The chain links TRBV29-1 to TRBJ1-1; D may be TRBD1 (5 bases). V was pared by 5 bases and J by 0 bases, with 10 bases between. The germline V gene encodes CDR1 SQVTM and CDR2 ANQGSEA. The CDR3 has 13 amino acids. The CDR3 sequence is CSVRGDLNTEAFF. The CDR3 bases are TGCAGCGTTCGGGGGGACTTGAACACTGAAGCTTTCTTT.

V usage is TRBV5-1 and J usage is TRBJ1-2; unclear D gene. The V end was cut by 0 bases, the J end by 2 bases, with 14 bases between. The germline V gene has CDR1 SGHRS and CDR2 YFSETQ. The CDR3 loop spans 16 amino acids. This CDR3 reads CASSLGVAGPNYGYTF. The CDR3 DNA reads as TGCGCCAGCAGCTTGGGAGTTGCGGGTCCCAACTATGGCTACACCTTC.

The V and J genes are TRBV5-1 and TRBJ1-6; no definite D call. CDR1 and CDR2 (germline): SGHRS, YFSETQ. The CDR3 is made up of 15 amino acids. Trimming pared 2 bases from V and 4 bases from J, leaving 10 bases between. CDR3: CASSLVSGYNSPLHF. In nucleotides, the CDR3 is TGCGCCAGCAGCTTAGTTTCGGGTTATAATTCACCCCTCCACTTT.

The V and J genes are TRBV5-1 and TRBJ2-2; D might be TRBD2 (6 bases). V lost 0 bases and J lost 4, with 13 bases in between. Germline CDR1 reads SGHRS; CDR2 reads YFSETQ. The CDR3 is 16 amino acids. In DNA, the CDR3 is TGCGCCAGCAGCTTGGGAACTAGCTCGGTCACCGGGGAGCTGTTTTTT. Amino acids: CASSLGTSSVTGELFF. Complete variable domain (other parts from reference TRBV5-1 and TRBJ2-2): KAGVTQTPRYLIKTRGQQVTLSCSPISGHRSVSWYQQTPGQGLQFLFEYFSETQRNKGNFPGRFSGRQFSNSRSEMNVSTLELGDSALYLCASSLGTSSVTGELFFGEGSRLTVL.

The V call is TRBV11-1, the J call TRBJ1-2; 7 bases map to TRBD1. With V trimmed by 5 bases and J by 8 bases, 14 bases remained unmatched. Germline V gene lookup returns CDR1 SGHAT and CDR2 FQDESV (reference sequence). This CDR3 region has 15 residues. The CDR3 DNA sequence: TGTGCCAGCAGCCAGGGGGACCTACCTTCTAAGGGCTACACCTTC. The encoded protein is CASSQGDLPSKGYTF.

The CDR3 loop reads CASSPPGQGTGYGYTF. The CDR3 coding sequence is TGTGCCAGCAGTCCTCCGGGACAGGGGACCGGCTATGGCTACACCTTC. The gene calls are TRBV28 and TRBJ1-2, with 10 bases that match TRBD1. The V gene's germline CDR1 is MDHEN and CDR2 SYDVKM. J was trimmed by 4 bases and V by 5 bases; bases with no gene match: 10. The CDR3 is 16 amino acids.

This clone was recorded at least ten times. This rearrangement joins TRBV14 to TRBJ1-2; tentatively, D is TRBD1 (6 bases). CDR3 length equals 15 residues. Looked up from germline, CDR1 is SGHDN and CDR2 is FVKESK. Trimming took off 3 bases at V and 2 bases at J, with 13 bases between the two ends. The CDR3 sequence is CASSQLQGWNYGYTF. CDR3 in DNA: TGTGCCAGCAGCCAGCTACAGGGATGGAACTATGGCTACACCTTC.

The V and J genes are TRBV7-3 and TRBJ1-1, with D unresolved. There are 14 residues in the CDR3. Germline V gene sequence: CDR1 SGHTA, CDR2 FQGTGA. The V end lost 2 bases, the J end lost 4 bases, and 11 bases lay between the germline ends. CDR3 nucleotide sequence: TGTGCCAGCAGCTTAGAGGGAAGGAGCACTGAAGCTTTCTTT. It encodes CASSLEGRSTEAFF.

V usage is TRBV28 and J usage is TRBJ1-6, with TRBD1 matching over 8 bases. From germline, CDR1 is MDHEN and CDR2 SYDVKM. V trimming: 8 bases; J trimming: 8 bases; junction bases outside the gene matches: 8. This CDR3 has 14 amino acids. This CDR3 is CASQQGASDSPLHF. The CDR3 coding sequence is TGTGCCAGCCAGCAGGGGGCATCAGATTCACCCCTCCACTTT.

This sequence joins TRBV7-9 and TRBJ1-2, with a possible D match to TRBD1 (5 bases). This CDR3 region has 15 residues. The germline gives CDR1 SEHNR, CDR2 FQNEAQ (reference sequence). V was trimmed by 1 base and J by 0 bases, leaving 9 bases between them. The CDR3 nucleotides are TGTGCCAGCAGCTTAGGACAGAATCCTAACTATGGCTACACCTTC. Its protein is CASSLGQNPNYGYTF.

The V gene is TRBV28, the J gene TRBJ1-6; 9 bases agree with TRBD1. V shed 5 bases, J shed 10 bases, and the junction held 6 bases outside the gene matches. Germline assignment: CDR1 MDHEN and CDR2 SYDVKM. This CDR3 spans 14 amino acids. This CDR3 is CASSTGQGYSPLHF. CDR3 coding DNA: TGTGCCAGCAGTACTGGACAGGGGTACTCACCCCTCCACTTT. The whole variable domain, filled in from reference TRBV28 and TRBJ1-6, reads DVKVTQSSRYLVKRTGEKVFLECVQDMDHENMFWYRQDPGLGLRLIYFSYDVKMKEKGDIPEGYSVSREKKERFSLILESASTNQTSMYLCASSTGQGYSPLHFGNGTRLTVT.

This clone was seen a few times. The chain employs TRBV18 and TRBJ1-1, with unresolved D. V lost 8 bases and J 4 bases, leaving 14 bases between the germline ends. CDR1 and CDR2 (germline): KGHSH, LQKENI. The CDR3 length is 13 residues. DNA of the CDR3: TGTGCCAGCACGGACTTTACGGGCACTGAAGCTTTCTTT. Its protein is CASTDFTGTEAFF.

The chain combines TRBV28 with TRBJ2-5; a possible D gene is TRBD1 (5 bases). Germline CDR1 MDHEN, CDR2 SYDVKM. V dropped 5 bases and J dropped 1 base, with 8 bases sitting between them. The CDR3 runs to 13 residues. CDR3 nucleotide sequence: TGTGCCAGCAGTCGGACAACCCAAGAGACCCAGTACTTC. It translates to CASSRTTQETQYF.

The chain links TRBV7-2 to TRBJ2-5; D possibly corresponds to TRBD1 (6 bases). Germline CDR1 is SGHTA and CDR2 is FQGNSA. Trimming removed 0 bases at V and 4 bases at J, with 18 bases between. The CDR3 spans 17 residues. The CDR3 protein is CASSLAVFAKQGETQYF. For the CDR3, the DNA is TGTGCCAGCAGCTTAGCGGTGTTTGCGAAACAGGGAGAGACCCAGTACTTC.

The CDR3 here is CASRLGPRGWRNTEAFF. As DNA, the CDR3 is TGTGCAAGTCGCTTAGGACCCCGAGGGTGGAGGAACACTGAAGCTTTCTTT. The chain links TRBV12-2 to TRBJ1-1. TRBV12-2 represents a pseudogene. This CDR3 is built from 17 residues.

V gene TRBV29-1 combines with J gene TRBJ1-1; 7 bases map to TRBD1. CDR3 size: 15 residues. Germline CDR1 is SQVTM and CDR2 is ANQGSEA. The V and J ends lost 4 bases and 5 bases, in that order; junction bases with no gene match: 13. CDR3 nucleotide sequence: TGCAGCGTTGCTCAGGGGGAAGGAGTCGGGACTGAAGCTTTCTTT. Protein sequence: CSVAQGEGVGTEAFF.

V usage is TRBV28 and J usage is TRBJ1-1, with D possibly matching TRBD1 (5 bases). The CDR3 has 15 residues. Trimming took off 6 bases at V and 4 bases at J, with 18 bases between the two ends. The germline CDR1 and CDR2 sequences are MDHEN and SYDVKM. In nucleotides, the CDR3 is TGTGCCAGCAGCACGACAGCCTTCGGGAGCACTGAAGCTTTCTTT. This translates into CASSTTAFGSTEAFF. The variable domain in full, completed from reference TRBV28 and TRBJ1-1, reads DVKVTQSSRYLVKRTGEKVFLECVQDMDHENMFWYRQDPGLGLRLIYFSYDVKMKEKGDIPEGYSVSREKKERFSLILESASTNQTSMYLCASSTTAFGSTEAFFGQGTRLTVV.

This chain uses TRBV29-1 with TRBJ2-4; 9 bases agree with TRBD1. The germline V gene has CDR1 SQVTM and CDR2 ANQGSEA. The CDR3 covers 14 residues. With V trimmed by 7 bases and J by 8 bases, 12 bases remained unmatched. This CDR3 is CSELQGAVLDIQYF. The DNA for the CDR3 is TGCAGCGAGTTACAGGGGGCGGTTTTGGACATTCAGTACTTC.

This sequence joins TRBV7-6 and TRBJ2-5; D gene unclear. V was trimmed by 2 bases and J by 1 base, leaving 8 bases between them. The CDR3 extends over 14 amino acids. In germline, CDR1 is SGHVS, CDR2 FNYEAQ. CDR3 in amino acids: CASSLRRLQETQYF. In DNA, the CDR3 is TGTGCCAGCAGCTTACGACGACTCCAAGAGACCCAGTACTTC. Complete variable domain (other parts from reference TRBV7-6 and TRBJ2-5): GAGVSQSPRYKVTKRGQDVALRCDPISGHVSLYWYRQALGQGPEFLTYFNYEAQQDKSGLPNDRFSAERPEGSISTLTIQRTEQRDSAMYRCASSLRRLQETQYFGPGTRLLVL.

This sequence joins TRBV4-1 and TRBJ2-3; possibly TRBD2 for D (7 bases). The CDR3 spans 18 residues. Trimming stripped 1 base from V and 4 bases from J, with 21 bases between. CDR1 MGHRA and CDR2 YSYEKL come from the germline V gene. In nucleotides, the CDR3 is TGCGCCAGCAGCCAAGGGCGGGGGCAGGGCCTAGGGTCAGATACGCAGTATTTT. This sequence encodes CASSQGRGQGLGSDTQYF.

CDR3 sequence reads: CASSVGPGSYEQYF. The CDR3, as DNA: TGTGCCAGCAGCGTAGGTCCCGGTTCCTACGAGCAGTACTTC. V is TRBV9 and J is TRBJ2-7; D uncertain. This CDR3 comprises 14 residues. The germline V gene has CDR1 SGDLS and CDR2 YYNGEE. V lost 0 bases and J 1 base, leaving 8 bases between the germline ends.